The 11 T cell receptor beta chains in this list originate from one sample, sequenced in a study of T cell repertoires in cytomegalovirus infection. MiXCR, run by TCRdb on the reads, gives a single entry per CDR3 protein. Of more than 200,000 distinct CDR3 sequences listed, roughly 10% are singletons. Sequenced: PBMCs. These receptors originate from a human donor in good health (CMV status not recorded). Some clones in this sample may be carry-over from other donors' samples.

This clonotype was picked up many times. This chain joins TRBV12-3 or TRBV12-4 and TRBJ2-5; the D gene is possibly TRBD2 (7 bases). CDR3 length: 14 amino acids. V was trimmed by 6 bases and J by 4 bases, leaving 15 bases between them. The CDR3 loop reads CASRDGRGGETQYF. CDR3 DNA: TGTGCCAGCAGGGACGGTAGGGGGGGAGAGACCCAGTACTTC.

This clonotype was counted at least ten times. This chain joins TRBV7-6 and TRBJ1-6; D unclear. Per the germline V gene, CDR1 is SGHVS and CDR2 is FNYEAQ. The CDR3 is 16 amino acids. V was clipped by 5 bases and J by 7 bases, with 18 bases between them. CDR3 residues: CASSQRAAASNSPLHF. CDR3 bases: TGTGCCAGCAGCCAACGAGCAGCGGCTTCGAATTCACCCCTCCACTTT.

This clonotype came up many times. The chain couples TRBV7-2 to TRBJ2-1; 15 bases align to TRBD2. The CDR3 has 18 amino acids. With V trimmed by 4 bases and J by 3 bases, 7 bases remained unmatched. Germline V lookup: CDR1 SGHTA, CDR2 FQGNSA. The CDR3 region is CASSSGLAGGGFYNEQFF. CDR3 bases: TGTGCCAGCAGCTCCGGACTAGCGGGGGGGGGGTTCTACAATGAGCAGTTCTTC.

Ten or more counts support this clonotype. The chain uses TRBV7-2 and TRBJ2-1; 8 bases are a match to TRBD1. Germline lookup yields CDR1 SGHTA and CDR2 FQGNSA. This CDR3 comprises 13 residues. Trimming at V came to 3 bases and at J to 7 bases, leaving 2 bases not matched to a gene. The CDR3 loop is CASSLDRVNEQFF. The CDR3 nucleotides read TGTGCCAGCAGCTTGGACAGGGTTAATGAGCAGTTCTTC.

At least ten counts were recorded for this clonotype. This chain connects TRBV11-2 to TRBJ1-1; the D is unclear. The CDR3 consists of 14 residues. Deletions cut 4 bases from V and 4 bases from J, with 13 bases between. Germline lookup yields CDR1 SGHAT and CDR2 FQNNGV. In DNA form, the CDR3 reads TGTGCCAGCAGCTACCAAGGGCGGGCCACTGAAGCTTTCTTT. Its translation: CASSYQGRATEAFF.

Many counts were recorded for this clonotype. The chain is built from TRBV6-2 or TRBV6-3 and TRBJ2-6; TRBD1 agrees at 7 bases. Per the germline V gene, CDR1 is MNHEY and CDR2 is SVGEGT. J gave up 0 bases and V 6 bases, and 8 bases lay outside the gene matches. The CDR3 length is 17 residues. CDR3 protein: CASRIGGQRSGANVLTF. The CDR3 DNA follows: TGTGCCAGCAGAATAGGGGGACAGCGCTCTGGGGCCAACGTCCTGACTTTC.

There are many counts of this clonotype. The rearrangement uses TRBV28 and TRBJ1-5; 9 positions agree with TRBD1. This CDR3 is 15 amino acids long. V lost 4 bases to trimming and J lost 5 bases; unmatched junction nucleotides: 6. Germline V lookup: CDR1 MDHEN, CDR2 SYDVKM. CDR3 in amino acids: CASSSPGQGYQPQHF. CDR3 in DNA: TGTGCCAGCAGTTCCCCGGGACAGGGTTATCAGCCCCAGCATTTT. Full variable domain (remainder filled in from reference TRBV28 and TRBJ1-5): DVKVTQSSRYLVKRTGEKVFLECVQDMDHENMFWYRQDPGLGLRLIYFSYDVKMKEKGDIPEGYSVSREKKERFSLILESASTNQTSMYLCASSSPGQGYQPQHFGDGTRLSIL.

This clonotype was found many times. V gene TRBV7-2 combines with J gene TRBJ2-2; D is uncertain. Germline loops: CDR1 SGHTA, CDR2 FQGNSA. The CDR3 totals 13 residues. V lost 4 bases, J lost 7 bases, and 10 bases lay in between. CDR3 sequence: CASSSAPLGELFF. In DNA form, the CDR3 reads TGTGCCAGCAGCTCCGCTCCGCTCGGGGAGCTGTTTTTT.

CDR3 coding DNA: TGTGCCAGCAGCTTGTCAGCAACCTACGCTTTCTTT. Encoded protein: CASSLSATYAFF. The rearrangement links TRBV5-6 to TRBJ1-1; no clear D. CDR3 length equals 12 residues. Germline CDR1 SGHDT, CDR2 YYEEEE. The V end lost 1 base, the J end lost 11 bases, and 12 bases lay between the germline ends.

In its sample, this clonotype was seen many times. The J gene is TRBJ1-1, the V gene TRBV7-2, with D possibly being TRBD1 (6 bases). CDR1 is SGHTA, CDR2 FQGNSA, per germline. V lost 2 bases and J lost 4, with 14 bases in between. This CDR3 is 15 amino acids long. The CDR3 DNA is TGTGCCAGCAGCTTAACTCGGGGGCTGGGCACTGAAGCTTTCTTT. Its protein is CASSLTRGLGTEAFF. Complete variable domain (other parts from reference TRBV7-2 and TRBJ1-1): GAGVSQSPSNKVTEKGKDVELRCDPISGHTALYWYRQSLGQGLEFLIYFQGNSAPDKSGLPSDRFSAERTGGSVSTLTIQRTQQEDSAVYLCASSLTRGLGTEAFFGQGTRLTVV.

This clonotype was observed many times. The J gene is TRBJ2-7, the V gene TRBV6-1; 9 nucleotides align to TRBD1. CDR3 size: 14 residues. The trim removed 10 bases at V and 1 base at J, leaving 8 bases unmatched. Germline V lookup: CDR1 MNHNS, CDR2 SASEGT. The CDR3 bases are TGTGCCACCGTACGGGACAGGGCTTCCTACGAGCAGTACTTC. Its translation: CATVRDRASYEQYF.